This record looks at one T cell receptor (beta chain) sequence and its context. Its antigen is still unknown. Per-base qualities were not stored, and no clone one base away is much larger. Its CDR3 holds 13 amino acids, cysteine through phenylalanine. The sequence is cut down to CDR3 DNA, 39 bases in frame from base 1. These data come from a study of blood T cells in healthy people across ages (dated by TCRdb to between 2014 and 2017). For the study in its entirety: In model experiments, template switching captured roughly one uniquely barcoded TCR beta cDNA molecule for every two T cells. Age-related changes in TCR beta repertoire diversity were measured in the study by deep sequencing normalized with unique cDNA molecular identifiers. Donors were grouped into four age groups: young (average 16 years), middle-aged (39), aged (approximately 67) and long-lived (about 82). Donors of different ages were randomly distributed across sequencing lanes to avoid experimental bias. Using the same blood draw, the study looked at two additional independent replicas of 1 million unique cDNA reads for two donors, one aged 18 to 30 and the other aged 80 or older. On the study overall, not on this receptor specifically: Because donor CMV infection status was unknown, age-related changes in expanded clonotypes were potentially confounded. The percentage of naive T cells measured by flow cytometry correlated strongly with observed TCR beta diversity. Compared with the aged group, the long-lived group had more naive CD4+ T cells, fewer expanded clones and increased TCR diversity, a pattern suggesting age selection. As age increased, observed TCR beta diversity per million T cells dropped in a roughly linear way, and a significant reduction was already evident by age 40. Estimates of total diversity from one million sequenced T cells were regarded as lower bounds and underestimates. Since profiling was done on bulk unsorted PBMCs, naive and antigen-experienced compartments could not be conclusively compared.

Systemically healthy Caucasian individuals from Russia, around 38 in total and aged roughly 6 to 100 years, were included as donors. Ten milliliters of peripheral blood were collected from each donor into EDTA-treated Vacutainer tubes. Ficoll-Paque density-gradient centrifugation was used to isolate PBMCs, with at least 6.5 million per sample. Total RNA, at least 6 micrograms per sample, was extracted from PBMCs with Trizol reagent. Naive CD45RAhigh/CD27high T cell percentages were measured by flow cytometry on a PBMC aliquot from every donor. Libraries were prepared through 5' RACE. The instrument given in TCRdb is Illumina HiSeq 2500. A second PCR of about 6 to 11 cycles was performed with a sample-barcoded 5' primer and a J-beta primer mix. A template-switch 5' adaptor carrying 12 random nucleotides introduced a unique molecular identifier onto each TCR beta cDNA molecule. Each sample yielded at least 2.5 million CDR3-containing paired-end reads. First-strand cDNA was synthesized from all RNA with the Mint cDNA synthesis kit, primed by a TRBC-specific oligonucleotide. After uracil-DNA glycosylase treatment, a first 18-cycle PCR used universal primers M1SS and BC2_uni_R on all cDNA. Under the source paper's analysis protocol: For normalization, 1 million high-quality reads were randomly selected from each sample, with every read carrying a distinct molecular identifier. Instead of being binned into consensus sequences, reads that shared molecular identifiers were thrown out. MiTCR, with a Q25 quality threshold and the strictest error-elimination algorithm, was used for CDR3 identification, clonotype clustering and error correction. A nonparametric unseen species model with Euler transformation was used to estimate lower-bound total TCR beta diversity. The raw public reads went through TCRdb reprocessing: fastp at Q25, MiXCR clone calling, in-frame beta chains kept. Rows are unified per CDR3 protein, each entry keeping the most common DNA and genes. TCRdb, rather than the study authors, made the V and J calls. The sample has roughly 2 million distinct CDR3 sequences on record, around 50% of them singletons. Around 2.1% of the sample is in the top ten clones.

The TCR was taken from a middle-aged woman in good health. Sequencing was done on a sample of blood. The chain couples TRBV21-1 to TRBJ1-6; the tabulated D call, TRBD1, remains unverified against the DNA. TRBV21-1 is noted as a pseudogene. The CDR3 in this case is CASTGTANSPLHF. The nucleotide sequence is given as TGTGCCAGCACCGGGACAGCCAATTCACCCCTCCACTTT.